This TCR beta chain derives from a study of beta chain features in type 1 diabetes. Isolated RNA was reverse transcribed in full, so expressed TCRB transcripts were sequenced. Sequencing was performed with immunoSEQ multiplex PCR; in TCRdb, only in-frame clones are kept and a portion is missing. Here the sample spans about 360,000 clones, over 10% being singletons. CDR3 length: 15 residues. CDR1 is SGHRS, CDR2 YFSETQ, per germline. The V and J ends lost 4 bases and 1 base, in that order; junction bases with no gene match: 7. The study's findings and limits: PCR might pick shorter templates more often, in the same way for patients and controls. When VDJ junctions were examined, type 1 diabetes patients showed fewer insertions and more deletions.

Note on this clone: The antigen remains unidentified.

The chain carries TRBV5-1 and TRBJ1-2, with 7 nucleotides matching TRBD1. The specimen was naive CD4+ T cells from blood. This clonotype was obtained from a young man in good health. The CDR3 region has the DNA TGCGCCAGCAGCCGGGGACAGAACCTTAACTATGGCTACACCTTC. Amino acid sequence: CASSRGQNLNYGYTF.